This TCR beta chain originates from a study of blood T cell repertoires in COVID-19. Study context: Both acute and convalescent COVID-19 samples were obtained from the United States, Italy and Spain. PBMCs, B-cell-depleted T cells, or T cells provided the cDNA or gDNA that made up the material.

In its sample, this clone was seen once. Seattle researchers signed up patients amid active infection and tracked them longitudinally. Per the authors' pipeline: The authors estimated nucleated cell counts from reference gene primer amplification. Clones were read by immunoSEQ multiplex PCR, and TCRdb kept only the in-frame ones, dropping some. The D gene and trimming were derived from the DNA, and the V and J assignments and clone size from that table. The table has roughly 440,000 clones, about 91% seen once. CDR3 length: 13 residues. Germline V gene sequence: CDR1 LNHDA, CDR2 SQIVND (reference sequence). V lost 0 bases and J lost 7, with 10 bases in between.

The chain carries TRBV19 and TRBJ2-7; D is possibly TRBD1 (5 bases). Sequencing used peripheral blood. The clonotype was recovered from a woman between 45 and 60 years old with COVID-19, enrolled during active disease. CDR3 sequence (DNA): TGTGCCAGTAGTATAGATGGGGCCAGGGAGCAGTACTTC. It codes for CASSIDGAREQYF.